The rows below give T cell receptor beta chains drawn from one sample of a study of CD8 T cells in ankylosing spondylitis. TCRdb itself ran the 5' RACE reads through MiXCR, one entry per CDR3 protein. Of around 140,000 distinct CDR3 sequences listed, roughly 11% are singletons. Sequencing was carried out using blood, either unsorted or a sorted T cell fraction (not recorded which). All receptors come from a female donor with ankylosing spondylitis or in good health (not recorded which). Each CDR3 is given with its conserved first and last residue. The D gene is left open where the match is weak. Rows give clone size only sometimes, using once, few, many, or a class for an expanded clone.

J	V	size	D	DNA	CDR3
TRBJ2-2	TRBV29-1	.	TRBD2	TGCAGCGTTGGCATCGGGGGAGGGGACACCGGGGAGCTGTTTTTT	CSVGIGGGDTGELFF
TRBJ1-1	TRBV30	.	.	TGTGCCTGGAGTGACACTGAAGCTTTCTTT	CAWSDTEAFF
TRBJ2-7	TRBV10-1	.	.	TGCGCCACCCGTCGCGGGTCCGGCTCCTACGAGCAGTACTTC	CATRRGSGSYEQYF
TRBJ2-3	TRBV20-1	few	.	TGCAGTGCCCACAGGGAGGGGGATACGCAGTATTTT	CSAHREGDTQYF
TRBJ2-2	TRBV12-3/TRBV12-4	many	TRBD1	TGTGCCAGCAGTTTTCAGGGGGCCACCGGGGAGCTGTTTTTT	CASSFQGATGELFF
TRBJ1-4	TRBV20-1	many	TRBD1	TGCAGTGCTAGCTGGACAGGGAATGAAAAACTGTTTTTT	CSASWTGNEKLFF
TRBJ1-5	TRBV20-1	.	TRBD1	TGCAGTGCTAGATCGGGACAGCCCTATAGCAATCAGCCCCAGCATTTT	CSARSGQPYSNQPQHF
TRBJ2-7	TRBV7-3	.	TRBD2	TGTGCCAGCAGCTTATACAGCGGGGGGACCCACGAGCAGTACTTC	CASSLYSGGTHEQYF
TRBJ2-1	TRBV29-1	many	.	TGCAGCGTTGGTCCCGGGGGCAATGAGCAGTTCTTC	CSVGPGGNEQFF
TRBJ2-7	TRBV5-1	many	.	TGCGCCAGCAGCTTGGATCCGGGGGACTCGTACGAGCAGTACTTC	CASSLDPGDSYEQYF
TRBJ1-1	TRBV3-1	many	.	TGTGCCAGCAGCCAAGATTGGGCAGGGAACACTGAAGCTTTCTTT	CASSQDWAGNTEAFF
TRBJ2-1	TRBV18	few	.	TGTGCCAGCTCACCACCGGGTGAGGGCTCCTACAATGAGCAGTTCTTC	CASSPPGEGSYNEQFF
TRBJ2-3	TRBV5-5	many	.	TGTGCCAGCAGCCCGGCGGATCTCACAGATACGCAGTATTTT	CASSPADLTDTQYF
TRBJ2-7	TRBV4-1	.	.	TGCGCCAGCAGCCAAGGGACAGCGGATGCCTACGAGCAGTACTTC	CASSQGTADAYEQYF
TRBJ2-7	TRBV5-1	many	TRBD2	TGCGCCAGCAGCTTGGACGGGAGGTTCACCTACGAGCAGTACTTC	CASSLDGRFTYEQYF